The 31 T cell receptor beta chains given below trace back to one sample, sequenced in a study of T cells after yellow fever vaccination. TCRdb re-called the 5' RACE reads through MiXCR, storing one row per CDR3 protein. The sample lists some 120,000 distinct CDR3 sequences; 8% to 9.5% were seen once. Sequenced material: CD8+ T cells sorted from PBMCs, taken 45 days after the yellow fever booster vaccination. These TCRs come from a man aged 30-40 years who received the YFV17D yellow fever vaccine.

This clonotype appeared many times. In DNA form, the CDR3 reads TGCGCCAGCAGCTTGGGGGACCTAAACTATGGCTACACCTTC. As protein: CASSLGDLNYGYTF. V is TRBV5-1 and J is TRBJ1-2; weak D call: TRBD1 (5 bases). V lost 0 bases and J lost 2, with 8 bases in between. CDR3 size: 14 residues. The germline V gene encodes CDR1 SGHRS and CDR2 YFSETQ.

The CDR3 spells CASSLFSSGQNTQYF. In DNA, the CDR3 is TGTGCCAGCAGTTTATTTTCTAGCGGACAAAATACGCAGTATTTT. This chain links TRBV27 with TRBJ2-3; 7 bases are a match to TRBD2. J lost 7 bases, V lost 1 base, and 8 bases had no gene match. The V gene's germline CDR1 is MNHEY and CDR2 SMNVEV (reference sequence). CDR3 length: 15 amino acids.

This clonotype was observed at least ten times. CDR3 in amino acids: CATSFATGRTAYEQYF. CDR3 nucleotides: TGTGCCACCAGCTTTGCCACGGGCAGGACAGCCTACGAGCAGTACTTC. The chain joins TRBV15 to TRBJ2-7; possibly TRBD1 for D (6 bases). Germline V lookup: CDR1 LNHNV, CDR2 YYDKDF (reference sequence). Trimming left V 5 bases short and J 2 bases short, with 19 bases between. The CDR3 has 16 amino acids.

The J gene is TRBJ1-1, the V gene TRBV11-2, with D tentatively TRBD1 (6 bases). V lost 7 bases to trimming and J lost 8 bases, with 17 bases between them. Germline-derived CDR1 and CDR2 are SGHAT and FQNNGV. The CDR3 totals 13 residues. The CDR3 loop is CASIMGGASEAFF. The CDR3 DNA reads as TGTGCCAGCATTATGGGGGGGGCTAGCGAAGCTTTCTTT.

This clonotype was observed a few times. This chain joins TRBV28 and TRBJ2-7, with D uncertain. V lost 3 bases, J lost 6 bases, and 9 bases lay in between. Germline CDR1 and CDR2: MDHEN and SYDVKM. The CDR3 extends over 12 amino acids. This CDR3 is CASSFPFSEQYF. CDR3 nucleotide sequence: TGTGCCAGCAGTTTTCCATTCAGCGAGCAGTACTTC.

This clonotype was observed many times. The V call is TRBV13, the J call TRBJ2-7; TRBD1 aligns across 7 bases. This CDR3 contains 13 residues. Germline-derived CDR1 and CDR2 are PRHDT and FYEKMQ (reference sequence). V was pared by 1 base and J by 6 bases, with 3 bases of the junction left unmatched. The CDR3 DNA reads TGTGCCAGCAGCTTAGAAGGGGGCGTCGAGCAGTACTTC. It is translated as CASSLEGGVEQYF.

This clonotype was counted ten times or more. The genes are TRBV7-6 and TRBJ2-2; TRBD2 aligns across 9 bases. CDR1 is SGHVS, CDR2 FNYEAQ, per germline. J was trimmed by 7 bases and V by 5 bases; bases with no gene match: 11. The CDR3 is made up of 16 amino acids. CDR3 protein: CASSLEAGGPGGELFF. DNA for the CDR3: TGTGCCAGCAGCCTAGAGGCGGGAGGGCCTGGCGGGGAGCTGTTTTTT. The complete variable domain, with remaining parts taken from reference TRBV7-6 and TRBJ2-2, reads GAGVSQSPRYKVTKRGQDVALRCDPISGHVSLYWYRQALGQGPEFLTYFNYEAQQDKSGLPNDRFSAERPEGSISTLTIQRTEQRDSAMYRCASSLEAGGPGGELFFGEGSRLTVL.

This clonotype was recorded many times. The chain is built from TRBV9 and TRBJ2-1; 13 nucleotides line up with TRBD2. The CDR3 contains 15 residues. The trim removed 0 bases at V and 9 bases at J, leaving 3 bases unmatched. Germline-derived CDR1 and CDR2 are SGDLS and YYNGEE. The CDR3 loop is CASSVGLAGGGEQFF. The CDR3 coding sequence is TGTGCCAGCAGCGTAGGACTAGCGGGAGGAGGTGAGCAGTTCTTC.

In this sample, this clonotype turned up many times. The genes are TRBV11-2 and TRBJ2-7; perhaps TRBD2 as D (5 bases). Germline assignment: CDR1 SGHAT and CDR2 FQNNGV. The CDR3 has 16 amino acids. V gave up 1 base and J gave up 4 bases, with 17 bases separating them. In nucleotides, the CDR3 is TGTGCCAGCAGCTTAGTAGTTGGAGGTCCGGCTTACGAGCAGTACTTC. Protein: CASSLVVGGPAYEQYF.

V is TRBV19 and J is TRBJ1-2; TRBD1 agrees at 7 bases. CDR1 is LNHDA, CDR2 SQIVND, per germline (reference sequence). The CDR3 length is 11 residues. V lost 7 bases, J lost 12 bases, and 8 bases stayed unmatched. CDR3 sequence (DNA): TGTGCCAGTAAAGAGGGGACAGAGAACACCTTC. As protein: CASKEGTENTF.

The J gene is TRBJ1-2, the V gene TRBV10-3, with D perhaps TRBD1 (5 bases). In germline, CDR1 is ENHRY, CDR2 SYGVKD. CDR3 length: 15 residues. Trimming removed 0 bases from V and 4 bases from J, with 12 bases in between. In nucleotides, the CDR3 is TGTGCCATCAGTGAGTCAACCCTCGGGGGCTATGGCTACACCTTC. It yields the protein CAISESTLGGYGYTF.

Concerning this clonotype: A much bigger clone sits one base away, suggesting this may be a read error. V is TRBV20-1 and J is TRBJ2-1, with no clear D. Trimming removed 4 bases at V and 6 bases at J, with 13 bases between. This CDR3 is built from 13 residues. The germline gives CDR1 DFQATT, CDR2 SNEGSKA (reference sequence). CDR3 nucleotide sequence: TGCAGTGCTAACACTGGTATAGGCAATGAGCAGTTCTTC. Protein: CSANTGIGNEQFF.

The chain has TRBV7-6 and TRBJ2-7; 7 nucleotides match TRBD2. V gave up 1 base and J gave up 0 bases; unmatched junction bases: 9. The length of the CDR3 is 17 residues. Germline lookup yields CDR1 SGHVS and CDR2 FNYEAQ. CDR3 nucleotide sequence: TGTGCCAGCAGCTTAGAGGTCGGGGGGAGTTTCTCCTACGAGCAGTACTTC. This translates into CASSLEVGGSFSYEQYF.

This chain connects TRBV20-1 to TRBJ2-2; D is uncertain. V was shortened by 0 bases and J by 8 bases, with 10 bases between the two germline ends. The CDR3 totals 13 residues. CDR1 and CDR2 from the germline V gene are DFQATT and SNEGSKA (reference sequence). The CDR3 sequence is CSARDLPAGELFF. Written as DNA, the CDR3 is TGCAGTGCTAGAGATCTTCCCGCAGGGGAGCTGTTTTTT.

The chain is built from TRBV20-1 and TRBJ2-3, with D possibly TRBD2 on 5 matching bases. V was pared by 6 bases and J by 2 bases, with 21 bases between. Looked up from germline, CDR1 is DFQATT and CDR2 is SNEGSKA (reference sequence). The CDR3 contains 16 residues. CDR3 sequence: CSAESYGVRVTDTQYF. The CDR3 DNA reads TGCAGTGCGGAGAGTTACGGAGTGAGGGTCACAGATACGCAGTATTTT.

Of note for this clonotype: Given a much more abundant clone one base away, this may be a read error. V and J are TRBV6-1 and TRBJ2-1; 11 bases align to TRBD1. The CDR3 loop spans 14 amino acids. Per the germline V gene, CDR1 is MNHNS and CDR2 is SASEGT. Unmatched junction bases numbered 6, after V lost 7 bases and J lost 7 bases. This CDR3 is CASNGQGASNEQFF. DNA for the CDR3: TGTGCCAGCAACGGACAGGGGGCGAGTAATGAGCAGTTCTTC.

The chain employs TRBV12-5 and TRBJ2-7; 10 bases match TRBD2. Germline V CDR1 and CDR2: LGHNT, FRNRAP. CDR3 size: 16 residues. The V segment lost 2 bases and the J segment 6 bases; nucleotides outside the gene matches: 10. CDR3 loop: CASGLWASGSPLEQYF. DNA of the CDR3: TGTGCTAGTGGTTTGTGGGCTAGCGGGAGCCCACTCGAGCAGTACTTC.

This clonotype was found many times. The CDR3 bases are TGTGCCAGCAGCCCCTCAGGGTACCAAGAGACCCAGTACTTC. It encodes CASSPSGYQETQYF. The chain combines TRBV9 with TRBJ2-5; tentative D call: TRBD1 (5 bases). The CDR3 has 14 residues. The V end lost 4 bases, the J end lost 0 bases, and 10 bases lay between the germline ends. Germline V lookup: CDR1 SGDLS, CDR2 YYNGEE.

This clonotype was counted a few times. J is TRBJ2-7 and V is TRBV19; no definite D call. The CDR3 has 14 residues. Germline assignment: CDR1 LNHDA and CDR2 SQIVND (reference sequence). With 3 bases removed from V and 2 bases from J, the gap between germline ends came to 11 bases. The CDR3 nucleotides are TGTGCCAGTAGTATGGATGACGGACCCTACGAGCAGTACTTC. It yields the protein CASSMDDGPYEQYF.

This clonotype was recorded a few times. The chain is built from TRBV19 and TRBJ2-1; D is perhaps TRBD2 (5 bases). This CDR3 comprises 12 residues. V was shortened by 8 bases and J by 7 bases, with 12 bases between the two germline ends. In germline, CDR1 is LNHDA, CDR2 SQIVND (reference sequence). The CDR3 DNA reads as TGTGCCAGTCGGACTCATGGGAATGAGCAGTTCTTC. Amino acid sequence: CASRTHGNEQFF.

The rearrangement links TRBV20-1 to TRBJ2-5, with TRBD2 as a possible D gene (5 bases). CDR1 is DFQATT, CDR2 SNEGSKA, per germline (reference sequence). This CDR3 has 13 residues. Deletions cut 2 bases from V and 5 bases from J, with 12 bases between. CDR3 sequence reads: CSARLDGGETQYF. Here the CDR3 DNA reads TGCAGTGCTAGACTGGACGGCGGGGAGACCCAGTACTTC.

This clonotype was observed at least ten times. The chain links TRBV9 to TRBJ2-1; TRBD2 aligns across 9 bases. Germline trimming cut 0 bases from V and 3 bases from J; bases unmatched to any gene: 7. This CDR3 has 17 residues. From germline, CDR1 is SGDLS and CDR2 YYNGEE. The CDR3: CASSVGGAGGIYNEQFF. CDR3 nucleotide sequence: TGTGCCAGCAGCGTAGGGGGAGCGGGAGGTATCTACAATGAGCAGTTCTTC. Combining the CDR3 with reference TRBV9 and TRBJ2-1 gives the whole variable domain DSGVTQTPKHLITATGQRVTLRCSPRSGDLSVYWYQQSLDQGLQFLIQYYNGEERAKGNILERFSAQQFPDLHSELNLSSLELGDSALYFCASSVGGAGGIYNEQFFGPGTRLTVL.

This clonotype has a count of ten or more. The J gene is TRBJ2-7, the V gene TRBV14; D remains unclear. Trimming cost V 1 base and J 7 bases, with 17 bases left between them. Germline values: CDR1 SGHDN, CDR2 FVKESK. The CDR3 consists of 15 residues. DNA of the CDR3: TGTGCCAGCAGCCAAGGATGGTCAGCCTTACTGGAGCAGTACTTC. It translates to CASSQGWSALLEQYF. The entire variable domain, with the rest obtained from reference TRBV14 and TRBJ2-7, is as follows: EAGVTQFPSHSVIEKGQTVTLRCDPISGHDNLYWYRRVMGKEIKFLLHFVKESKQDESGMPNNRFLAERTGGTYSTLKVQPAELEDSGVYFCASSQGWSALLEQYFGPGTRLTVT.

Concerning this clonotype itself: One base away lies a much larger clone, so this may be a sequencing read error. V gene TRBV6-5 combines with J gene TRBJ2-2, with 7 nucleotides matching TRBD2. This CDR3 region has 17 residues. Germline-derived CDR1 and CDR2 are MNHEY and SVGAGI. With V trimmed by 4 bases and J by 7 bases, 15 bases remained unmatched. In nucleotides, the CDR3 is TGTGCCAGCAGTTGTAGGGGAGGGGAATCGGCCTTCGGGGAGCTGTTTTTT. As protein: CASSCRGGESAFGELFF.

This clonotype was seen a few times. The chain joins TRBV12-3 or TRBV12-4 to TRBJ1-1; D may be TRBD1 (5 bases). V was cut by 3 bases and J by 7 bases, with 12 bases left in between. The CDR3 length is 13 residues. The CDR3 is CASSLRVGREAFF. For the CDR3, the DNA is TGTGCCAGCAGTTTGAGGGTGGGGCGTGAAGCTTTCTTT.

Only a few counts were recorded for this clonotype. Relative to the germline gene, one junction end is altered; a read error may explain this. The rearrangement links TRBV7-7 to TRBJ2-7; TRBD1 is a possible D gene (6 bases). The CDR3 totals 14 residues. CDR1 and CDR2 (germline): SSHAT, FNYEAQ (reference sequence). DNA of the CDR3: TGTGCTAGCAGCACAACTCCAGGGGACCACGAGCAGTACTTC. This sequence encodes CASSTTPGDHEQYF.

The sample holds many counts of this clonotype. V usage is TRBV28 and J usage is TRBJ2-1; no clear D gene. V dropped 4 bases and J dropped 8 bases, with 15 bases sitting between them. The germline V gene has CDR1 MDHEN and CDR2 SYDVKM. This CDR3 is built from 14 residues. CDR3 amino acids: CASSSPSRWDEQFF. The DNA of the CDR3 is TGTGCCAGCAGTTCCCCGTCTCGATGGGATGAGCAGTTCTTC. Based on the CDR3 plus reference TRBV28 and TRBJ2-1, the full variable domain is DVKVTQSSRYLVKRTGEKVFLECVQDMDHENMFWYRQDPGLGLRLIYFSYDVKMKEKGDIPEGYSVSREKKERFSLILESASTNQTSMYLCASSSPSRWDEQFFGPGTRLTVL.

This clonotype was detected a few times. J is TRBJ2-2 and V is TRBV7-2; TRBD1 matches at 8 bases. The CDR3 totals 17 residues. The J segment lost 0 bases and the V segment lost 4 bases, leaving 7 bases of the junction unmatched. Germline values: CDR1 SGHTA, CDR2 FQGNSA. The CDR3 DNA reads TGTGCCAGCAGCTGGTACCGGGACAGGCCGAACACCGGGGAGCTGTTTTTT. Translating gives CASSWYRDRPNTGELFF. Using reference TRBV7-2 and TRBJ2-2 for the parts outside the CDR3, the full variable domain is GAGVSQSPSNKVTEKGKDVELRCDPISGHTALYWYRQSLGQGLEFLIYFQGNSAPDKSGLPSDRFSAERTGGSVSTLTIQRTQQEDSAVYLCASSWYRDRPNTGELFFGEGSRLTVL.

This clonotype was detected many times. The chain recombines TRBV27 with TRBJ2-5; D gene uncertain. The germline V gene encodes CDR1 MNHEY and CDR2 SMNVEV (reference sequence). CDR3 length: 13 amino acids. The ends were cut back, 6 bases at V and 5 bases at J, with 13 bases in the middle. The CDR3 here is CASRGNLGETQYF. CDR3 sequence (DNA): TGTGCCAGCAGGGGCAACCTGGGGGAGACCCAGTACTTC.

The chain has TRBV5-1 and TRBJ2-1, with 7 bases matching TRBD2. The CDR3 consists of 16 residues. Trimming at V came to 4 bases and at J to 4 bases, leaving 11 bases not matched to a gene. Germline V CDR1 and CDR2: SGHRS, YFSETQ. CDR3 region: CASSTTLAESYNEQFF. The CDR3 bases are TGCGCCAGCAGCACCACGCTAGCGGAAAGTTACAATGAGCAGTTCTTC.

The J gene is TRBJ2-1, the V gene TRBV9; 11 positions agree with TRBD2. The CDR3 runs to 15 residues. The ends lost 7 bases at V and 7 bases at J; junction bases unmatched: 10. Germline V gene lookup returns CDR1 SGDLS and CDR2 YYNGEE. The CDR3 spells CASCLAGGPSNEQFF. CDR3 bases: TGTGCCAGCTGTTTAGCGGGAGGGCCCTCTAATGAGCAGTTCTTC.